The clone carrying this T cell receptor (beta chain) was picked up a small number of times. Its antigen is unknown. Oncomine TCR Beta short-read sequencing was applied to DNA from cultured CD4+ T cells. MiXCR, applied by TCRdb to the PCR reads, yields one record per CDR3 protein. The sample consists of 15,000 to 20,000 distinct CDR3 sequences, 25% to 35% of them appearing once. This entry is derived from a study of vaccination and CD4 T cells after COVID-19. Across the whole study: The study enrolled six male and four female convalescents, two of whom were Hispanic.

This CDR3 has 13 residues. V was cut by 2 bases and J by 1 base, with 5 bases left in between. As to treatment: roughly 10-day PBMC culture with coronavirus spike peptide pools or control peptides (ViraFEST assay). V usage is TRBV12-3 or TRBV12-4 and J usage is TRBJ1-1; D is unclear. The specimen sequenced was cultured CD4+ T cells from blood. The sequence was collected from a human donor with COVID-19. CDR3 residues: CASSLWGNTEAFF. CDR3 DNA sequence: TGTGCCAGCAGTTTATGGGGGAACACTGAAGCTTTCTTT.